These T cell receptor beta chains were read from a single sample in a study of blood T cell repertoires in COVID-19. The assay was immunoSEQ multiplex PCR, and TCRdb's table has in-frame clones only and misses some. The data contain 200,000 to 250,000 clones, about 81% of them singletons. What was sequenced was PBMCs or T cells enriched from blood (not recorded which). The receptors were sampled from a man aged 40-50 years who had recovered from COVID-19. Each CDR3 is given with its conserved first and last residue. The order of the fields is V gene, J gene, D gene, clone size, CDR3 DNA, CDR3 protein. D genes are given only for firm matches. Size tells how often a clone was seen (once, few, many) or the class of an expanded clone, and some rows leave it out.

TRBV5-1	TRBJ1-1	.	.	TGCGCCAGCAGCTCGCAGGGATCCCCTACTGAAGCTTTCTTT	CASSSQGSPTEAFF
TRBV3-1/TRBV3-2	TRBJ2-3	TRBD2	.	TGTGCCAGCAGCCCCCGAACTAGCGGCACAGATACGCAGTATTTT	CASSPRTSGTDTQYF
TRBV3-1/TRBV3-2	TRBJ2-3	TRBD2	.	TGTGCCAGCAGCCAAGGCGGGAGGTCAGATACGCAGTATTTT	CASSQGGRSDTQYF
TRBV30	TRBJ1-5	TRBD1	.	TGTGCCTGGAGTCTGGACAGGGGGCATCAGCCCCAGCATTTT	CAWSLDRGHQPQHF
TRBV2	TRBJ2-2	.	once	TGTGCCAGCTCCGGGTGGGACACCGGGGAGCTGTTTTTT	CASSGWDTGELFF
TRBV18	TRBJ2-2	.	once	TGTGCCAGCTCGTTTGGGGCAGCTCACACCGGGGAGCTGTTTTTT	CASSFGAAHTGELFF
TRBV23-1	TRBJ2-1	TRBD1	.	TGCGCCAGCCAGGCCGGGACAGAACAGTTCTTC	CASQAGTEQFF
TRBV9	TRBJ2-2	TRBD1	.	TGTGCCAGCAGCCCACGGGGACAGGGGAACACCGGGGAGCTGTTTTTT	CASSPRGQGNTGELFF
TRBV19	TRBJ2-3	TRBD1	.	TGTGCCACCGGGACAGCACGCCATACGCAGTATTTT	CATGTARHTQYF
TRBV19	TRBJ2-2	.	.	TGTGCCAGTAGTTTTGCCGGGGTGGGCCGGGAGCTGTTTTTT	CASSFAGVGRELFF
TRBV4-2	TRBJ1-2	TRBD1	.	TGTGCCAGCAGCTTAGAAAAGGGGGCGCGGGACGGCTACACCTTC	CASSLEKGARDGYTF
TRBV10-1	TRBJ2-1	.	.	TGCGCCAGCAGTGTCGGGGGATTGGGCAATGAGCAGTTCTTC	CASSVGGLGNEQFF
TRBV19	TRBJ1-1	.	once	TGTGCCAGTAGTACGGGATGGGGATTGGGGGCCGTGGACACTGAAGCTTTCTTT	CASSTGWGLGAVDTEAFF
TRBV19	TRBJ1-2	.	once	TGTGCCAGTTCTCCCGGTTGGGGGGTTTGGGGCTACACCTTC	CASSPGWGVWGYTF
TRBV7-2	TRBJ1-2	TRBD1	.	TGTGCCAGCAGCGCCCGACAGGGGTTCTATGGCTACACCTTC	CASSARQGFYGYTF
TRBV3-1/TRBV3-2	TRBJ1-1	TRBD1	.	TGTGCCAGCAGCCAATGGGGACAGTCTGCGGGGACTGAAGCTTTCTTT	CASSQWGQSAGTEAFF
TRBV7-3	TRBJ1-1	.	.	TGTGCCAGCAGCTTAAACAGGCACACTGAAGCTTTCTTT	CASSLNRHTEAFF
TRBV2	TRBJ2-7	.	few	TGTGCCAGCGCCAGGTCCTACGAGCAGTACTTC	CASARSYEQYF
TRBV27	TRBJ1-1	TRBD1	.	TGTGCCAGCAGTCTCGGACGGGACAGGGGACTCTCTGAAGCTTTCTTT	CASSLGRDRGLSEAFF
TRBV14	TRBJ2-5	TRBD2	.	TGTGCCAGCACCCCAATCGGGAGGGAGGAGACCCAGTACTTC	CASTPIGREETQYF
TRBV4-1	TRBJ2-7	.	.	TGCGCCAGCAGCCATATACTCAGGGGAGACTACGAGCAGTACTTC	CASSHILRGDYEQYF